The next 13 T cell receptor beta chains were all read from a single sample in a study of T cells after yellow fever vaccination. TCRdb fed the 5' RACE reads into MiXCR, producing one record per CDR3 protein. The sample yields approximately 580,000 distinct CDR3 sequences, about 17% seen once. The starting material was PBMCs, obtained 5 to 6 days after the first yellow fever vaccination. The receptors stem from a man between 18 and 35 years old who received the YFV17D yellow fever vaccine.

The chain uses TRBV7-9 and TRBJ2-5; possible D gene TRBD1, 6 bases. V was cut by 4 bases and J by 4 bases, with 13 bases left in between. CDR3 length equals 14 residues. Germline V gives CDR1 SEHNR, CDR2 FQNEAQ (reference sequence). The DNA for the CDR3 is TGTGCCAGCAGCTGCAATACAGGGCTAGAGACCCAGTACTTC. As protein: CASSCNTGLETQYF.

There are many counts of this clonotype. The rearrangement uses TRBV20-1 and TRBJ1-3; 7 bases agree with TRBD1. Germline CDR1 is DFQATT and CDR2 is SNEGSKA (reference sequence). CDR3 length equals 13 residues. The V gene end was trimmed by 3 bases and the J gene end by 4 bases; junction bases not matched to a gene: 3. CDR3 coding DNA: TGCAGTGCTAGGGGGGGACAGGGAAACACCATATATTTT. Translation gives CSARGGQGNTIYF.

CDR3 sequence (DNA): TGTGCCAGCAAGGAAAGGGCAGATACGCAGTATTTT. Its translation: CASKERADTQYF. This sequence joins TRBV2 and TRBJ2-3; D not resolved. This CDR3 comprises 12 residues. Germline V gene data show CDR1 as SNHLY and CDR2 as FYNNEI. Trimming removed 7 bases at V and 4 bases at J, with 9 bases between.

This clonotype was seen ten or more times. The genes are TRBV5-1 and TRBJ1-1; D not resolved. V was cut by 2 bases and J by 10 bases, with 15 bases left in between. Germline CDR1 SGHRS, CDR2 YFSETQ. The CDR3 is 13 residues long. The CDR3 sequence is CASSLGGGGGAFF. CDR3 DNA sequence: TGCGCCAGCAGCTTAGGCGGAGGAGGTGGAGCTTTCTTT.

This chain connects TRBV5-4 to TRBJ2-3, with D possibly called TRBD1 or TRBD2 (5 bases each). The CDR3 is made up of 14 amino acids. V lost 7 bases to trimming and J lost 1 base, with 13 bases between them. In germline, CDR1 is SGHNT, CDR2 YYREEE (reference sequence). The CDR3 is CASRGDHRTDTQYF. The CDR3 DNA reads TGTGCCAGCCGTGGGGACCACCGCACAGATACGCAGTATTTT.

In its sample, this clonotype was seen a few times. This chain links TRBV4-2 with TRBJ2-5; 10 bases fit TRBD2. From germline, CDR1 is LGHNA and CDR2 YNFKEQ. With 0 bases clipped from V and 3 bases from J, the junction kept 1 base outside the gene matches. This CDR3 region has 15 residues. The CDR3 coding sequence is TGTGCCAGCAGCCAAGACCTAGCGGGGGAAGAGACCCAGTACTTC. Translated: CASSQDLAGEETQYF.

This clonotype was detected only a few times. The chain employs TRBV20-1 and TRBJ1-5; D is uncertain. This CDR3 is built from 15 residues. Germline V CDR1 and CDR2: DFQATT, SNEGSKA (reference sequence). The V gene lost 0 bases and the J gene lost 4 bases, with 13 bases spanning the gap. CDR3 nucleotide sequence: TGCAGTGCTAGAGATACGGCGCGAGGGAATCAGCCCCAGCATTTT. Protein sequence: CSARDTARGNQPQHF.

The chain employs TRBV5-1 and TRBJ2-1, with D tentatively TRBD1 (5 bases). The CDR3 contains 21 residues. The V end was cut by 5 bases, the J end by 1 base, with 31 bases between. Germline CDR1 and CDR2: SGHRS and YFSETQ. CDR3 sequence (DNA): TGCGCCAGCAGATCCCCTCGGAGAGGCAGGGAAGGGCCTTTGTCCTACAATGAGCAGTTCTTC. As protein: CASRSPRRGREGPLSYNEQFF. The full variable domain, its missing parts supplied by reference TRBV5-1 and TRBJ2-1, is KAGVTQTPRYLIKTRGQQVTLSCSPISGHRSVSWYQQTPGQGLQFLFEYFSETQRNKGNFPGRFSGRQFSNSRSEMNVSTLELGDSALYLCASRSPRRGREGPLSYNEQFFGPGTRLTVL.

The CDR3 region has the DNA TGTGCCAGCAAAAAGGACGGCCCCACAGATACGCAGTATTTT. This sequence encodes CASKKDGPTDTQYF. This rearrangement joins TRBV7-9 to TRBJ2-3; D unclear. Germline CDR1 SEHNR, CDR2 FQNEAQ (reference sequence). V was pared by 7 bases and J by 2 bases, with 13 bases between. This CDR3 comprises 14 residues.

In its sample, this clonotype was seen a few times. V and J are TRBV11-1 and TRBJ1-1, with D perhaps TRBD1 (6 bases). Germline loops: CDR1 SGHAT, CDR2 FQDESV (reference sequence). The ends were cut back, 5 bases at V and 2 bases at J, with 30 bases in the middle. The CDR3 totals 20 residues. CDR3: CASSPLRGPRGAGANTEAFF. Written as DNA, the CDR3 is TGTGCCAGCAGCCCGCTTCGGGGGCCGAGGGGAGCAGGGGCAAACACTGAAGCTTTCTTT.

This clonotype was counted between two and nine times. The chain uses TRBV7-9 and TRBJ2-7, with D perhaps matching TRBD2 (6 bases). Germline CDR1 SEHNR, CDR2 FQNEAQ (reference sequence). The CDR3 has 17 residues. V was cut by 3 bases and J by 3 bases, with 21 bases left in between. CDR3 sequence (DNA): TGTGCCAGCAGCTTCGCCTCTGGGGCGGGGCTAGACTACGAGCAGTACTTC. Amino acid sequence: CASSFASGAGLDYEQYF.

This clonotype was seen only a few times. The chain combines TRBV4-1 with TRBJ1-6; D not certain. CDR1 and CDR2 (germline): MGHRA, YSYEKL. This CDR3 contains 17 residues. The V and J ends lost 2 bases and 5 bases respectively, with 16 bases between them. As DNA, the CDR3 is TGCGCCAGCAGCCAATTCACAAATCCGACGAATAATTCACCCCTCCACTTT. Protein sequence: CASSQFTNPTNNSPLHF.

This clonotype turned up a few times. The chain links TRBV2 to TRBJ2-5; D not resolved. The CDR3 loop spans 13 amino acids. V dropped 11 bases and J dropped 5 bases, with 18 bases sitting between them. Germline-derived CDR1 and CDR2 are SNHLY and FYNNEI. As DNA, the CDR3 is TGTGCCCTTGGACGTCCTCAATTGGAGACCCAGTACTTC. This translates into CALGRPQLETQYF.